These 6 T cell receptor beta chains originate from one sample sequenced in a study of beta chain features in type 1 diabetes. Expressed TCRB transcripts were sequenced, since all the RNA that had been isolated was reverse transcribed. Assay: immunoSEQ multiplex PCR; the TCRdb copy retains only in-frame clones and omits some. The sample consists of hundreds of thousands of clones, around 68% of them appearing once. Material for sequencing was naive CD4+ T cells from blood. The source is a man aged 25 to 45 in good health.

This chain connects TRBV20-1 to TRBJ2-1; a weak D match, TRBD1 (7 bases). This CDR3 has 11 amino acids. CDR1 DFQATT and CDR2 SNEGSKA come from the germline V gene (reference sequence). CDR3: CICRGANEQFF. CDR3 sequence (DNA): TGCATATGCAGGGGGGCCAATGAGCAGTTCTTC.

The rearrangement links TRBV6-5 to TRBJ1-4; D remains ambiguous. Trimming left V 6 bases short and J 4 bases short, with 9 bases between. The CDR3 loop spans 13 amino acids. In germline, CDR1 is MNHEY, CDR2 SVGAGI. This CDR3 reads CASRRQINEKLFF. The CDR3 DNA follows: TGTGCCAGCAGGCGACAAATTAATGAAAAACTGTTTTTT.

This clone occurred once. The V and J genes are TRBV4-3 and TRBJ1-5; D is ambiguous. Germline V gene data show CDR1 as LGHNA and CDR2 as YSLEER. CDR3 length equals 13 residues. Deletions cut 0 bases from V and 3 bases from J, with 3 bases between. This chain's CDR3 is CASSQDINQPQHF. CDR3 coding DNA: TGCGCCAGCAGCCAAGATATCAATCAGCCCCAGCATTTT.

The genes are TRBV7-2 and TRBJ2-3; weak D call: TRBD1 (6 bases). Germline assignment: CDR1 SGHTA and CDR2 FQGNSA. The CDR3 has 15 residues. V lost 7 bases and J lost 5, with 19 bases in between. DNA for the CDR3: TGTGCCAGCACCCAAATGGGGCAGGGGCGAGATACGCAGTATTTT. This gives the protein CASTQMGQGRDTQYF.

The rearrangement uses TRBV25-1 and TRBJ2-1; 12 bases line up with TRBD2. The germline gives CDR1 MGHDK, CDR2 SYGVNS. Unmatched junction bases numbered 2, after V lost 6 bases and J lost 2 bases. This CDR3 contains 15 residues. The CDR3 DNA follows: TGTGCCAGCAGGCTAGCGGGAGGGACCTACAATGAGCAGTTCTTC. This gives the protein CASRLAGGTYNEQFF.

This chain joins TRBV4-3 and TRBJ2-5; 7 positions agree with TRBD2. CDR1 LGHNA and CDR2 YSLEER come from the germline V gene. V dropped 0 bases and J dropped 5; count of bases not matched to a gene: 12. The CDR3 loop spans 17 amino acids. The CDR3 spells CASSQDFSAGVPETQYF. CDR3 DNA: TGCGCCAGCAGCCAAGATTTTAGCGCGGGAGTACCTGAGACCCAGTACTTC.